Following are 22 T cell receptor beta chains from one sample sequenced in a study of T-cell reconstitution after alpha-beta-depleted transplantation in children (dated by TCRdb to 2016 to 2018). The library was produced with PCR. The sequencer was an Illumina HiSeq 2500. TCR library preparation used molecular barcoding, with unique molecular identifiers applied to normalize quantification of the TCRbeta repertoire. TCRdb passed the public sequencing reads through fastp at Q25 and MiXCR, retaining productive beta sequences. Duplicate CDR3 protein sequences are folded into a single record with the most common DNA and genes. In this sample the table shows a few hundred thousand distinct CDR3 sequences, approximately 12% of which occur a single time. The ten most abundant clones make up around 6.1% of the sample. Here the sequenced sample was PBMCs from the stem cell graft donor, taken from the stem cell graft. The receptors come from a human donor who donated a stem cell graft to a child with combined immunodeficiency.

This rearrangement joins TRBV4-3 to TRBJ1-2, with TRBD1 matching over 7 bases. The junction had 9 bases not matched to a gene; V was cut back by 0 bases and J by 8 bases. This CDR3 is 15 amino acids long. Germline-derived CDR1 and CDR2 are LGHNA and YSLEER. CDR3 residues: CASSQDYRGGDGYTF. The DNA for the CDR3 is TGCGCCAGCAGCCAAGATTACAGGGGAGGTGACGGCTACACCTTC.

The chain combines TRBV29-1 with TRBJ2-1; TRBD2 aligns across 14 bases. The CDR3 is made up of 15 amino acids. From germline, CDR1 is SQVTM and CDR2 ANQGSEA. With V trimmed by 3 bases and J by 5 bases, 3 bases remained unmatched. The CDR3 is CSVERLAGGHNEQFF. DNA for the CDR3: TGCAGCGTTGAGAGACTAGCGGGAGGGCACAATGAGCAGTTCTTC.

This CDR3 is CASKMSSILAADTQYF. In DNA, the CDR3 is TGTGCCAGCAAAATGAGCTCAATTTTAGCCGCAGATACGCAGTATTTT. The J gene is TRBJ2-3, the V gene TRBV6-1; D not resolved. CDR1 and CDR2 (germline): MNHNS, SASEGT. V gave up 7 bases and J gave up 4 bases, with 21 bases separating them. The CDR3 covers 16 residues.

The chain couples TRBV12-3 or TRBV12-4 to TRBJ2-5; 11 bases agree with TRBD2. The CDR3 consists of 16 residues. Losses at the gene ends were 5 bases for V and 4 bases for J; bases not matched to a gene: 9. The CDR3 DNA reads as TGTGCCAGCAGTGGGCAGGCACTAGCGGGAGTAGAGACCCAGTACTTC. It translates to CASSGQALAGVETQYF.

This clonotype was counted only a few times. The chain's CDR3 is CASSPGHLNTEAFF. CDR3 nucleotides: TGTGCCAGCTCACCAGGGCATTTGAACACTGAAGCTTTCTTT. V gene TRBV18 combines with J gene TRBJ1-1; D gene unclear. The CDR3 runs 14 residues. Germline V CDR1 and CDR2: KGHSH, LQKENI. V was clipped by 2 bases and J by 0 bases, with 7 bases between them.

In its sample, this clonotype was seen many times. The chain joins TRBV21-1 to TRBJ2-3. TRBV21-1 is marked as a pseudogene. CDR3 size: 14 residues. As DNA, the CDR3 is TGTGCCAGCAGCAAAGCGTGCAGGACAGATACGCAGTATTTT. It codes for CASSKACRTDTQYF.

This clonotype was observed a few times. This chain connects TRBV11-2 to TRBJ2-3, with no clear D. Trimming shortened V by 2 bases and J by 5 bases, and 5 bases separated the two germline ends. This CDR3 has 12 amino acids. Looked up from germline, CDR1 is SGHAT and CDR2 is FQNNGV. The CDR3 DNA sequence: TGTGCCAGCAGCTTAAGTAGAGATACGCAGTATTTT. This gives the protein CASSLSRDTQYF.

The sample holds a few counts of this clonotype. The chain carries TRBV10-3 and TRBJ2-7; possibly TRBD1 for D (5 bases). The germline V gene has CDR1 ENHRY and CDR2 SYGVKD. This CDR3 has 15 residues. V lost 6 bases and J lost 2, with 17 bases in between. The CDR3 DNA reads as TGTGCCATCAGAAATACGCAGGGTGGAGCCTACGAGCAGTACTTC. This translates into CAIRNTQGGAYEQYF.

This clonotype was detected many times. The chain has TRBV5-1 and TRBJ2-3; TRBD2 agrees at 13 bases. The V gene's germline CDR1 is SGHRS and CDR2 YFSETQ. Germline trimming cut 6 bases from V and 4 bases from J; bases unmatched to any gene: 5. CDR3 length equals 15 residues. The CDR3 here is CASKLGLAGADTQYF. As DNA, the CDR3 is TGCGCCAGCAAGCTCGGACTAGCGGGGGCAGATACGCAGTATTTT.

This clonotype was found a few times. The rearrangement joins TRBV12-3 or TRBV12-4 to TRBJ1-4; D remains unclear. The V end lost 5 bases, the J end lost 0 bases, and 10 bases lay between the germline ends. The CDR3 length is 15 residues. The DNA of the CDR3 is TGTGCCAGCAGTCCCAGCCCAGCAACTAATGAAAAACTGTTTTTT. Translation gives CASSPSPATNEKLFF.

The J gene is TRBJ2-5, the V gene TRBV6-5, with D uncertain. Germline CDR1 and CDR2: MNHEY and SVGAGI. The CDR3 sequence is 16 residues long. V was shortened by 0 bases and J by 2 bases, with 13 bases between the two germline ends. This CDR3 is CASSYSGSRAQETQYF. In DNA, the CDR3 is TGTGCCAGCAGTTACTCGGGCAGTCGGGCTCAAGAGACCCAGTACTTC.

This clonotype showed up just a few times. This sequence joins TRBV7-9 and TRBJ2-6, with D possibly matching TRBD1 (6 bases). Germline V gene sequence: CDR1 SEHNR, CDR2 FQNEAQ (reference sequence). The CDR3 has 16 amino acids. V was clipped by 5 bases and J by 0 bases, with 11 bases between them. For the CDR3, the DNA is TGTGCCAGCAGCCGACCAGGGGACTCTGGGGCCAACGTCCTGACTTTC. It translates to CASSRPGDSGANVLTF.

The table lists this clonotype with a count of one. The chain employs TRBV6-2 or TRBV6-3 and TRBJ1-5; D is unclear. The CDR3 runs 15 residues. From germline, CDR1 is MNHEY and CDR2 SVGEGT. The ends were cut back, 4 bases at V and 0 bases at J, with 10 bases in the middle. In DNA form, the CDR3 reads TGTGCCAGCAGTTCGGGTCTTAATAGCAATCAGCCCCAGCATTTT. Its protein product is CASSSGLNSNQPQHF.

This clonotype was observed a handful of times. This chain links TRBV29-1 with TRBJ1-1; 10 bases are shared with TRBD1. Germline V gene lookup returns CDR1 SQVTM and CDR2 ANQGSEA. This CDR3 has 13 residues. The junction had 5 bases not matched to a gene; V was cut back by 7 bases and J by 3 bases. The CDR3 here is CSDWTGGDTEAFF. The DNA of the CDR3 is TGCAGCGATTGGACAGGGGGTGACACTGAAGCTTTCTTT.

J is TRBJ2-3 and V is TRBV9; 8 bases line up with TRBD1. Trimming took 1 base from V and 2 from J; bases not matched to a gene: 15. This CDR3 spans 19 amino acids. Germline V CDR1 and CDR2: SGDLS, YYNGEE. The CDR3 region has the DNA TGTGCCAGCAGCGTATCCCTCCTGACAGGGGACCAACTCACAGATACGCAGTATTTT. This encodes CASSVSLLTGDQLTDTQYF.

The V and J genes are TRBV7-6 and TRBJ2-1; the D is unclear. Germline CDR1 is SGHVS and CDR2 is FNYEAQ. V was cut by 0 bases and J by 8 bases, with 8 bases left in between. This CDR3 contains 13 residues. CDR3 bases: TGTGCCAGCAGCTTAGCGTCGGCCTATGAGCAGTTCTTC. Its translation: CASSLASAYEQFF.

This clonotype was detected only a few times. Here the CDR3 reads CASSLGQHYEQYF. The DNA of the CDR3 is TGTGCCAGCAGCTTAGGTCAGCACTACGAGCAGTACTTC. The chain links TRBV7-8 to TRBJ2-7; D is uncertain. This CDR3 spans 13 amino acids. V gave up 1 base and J gave up 3 bases, with 7 bases separating them. The germline gives CDR1 SGHVS, CDR2 FQNEAQ.

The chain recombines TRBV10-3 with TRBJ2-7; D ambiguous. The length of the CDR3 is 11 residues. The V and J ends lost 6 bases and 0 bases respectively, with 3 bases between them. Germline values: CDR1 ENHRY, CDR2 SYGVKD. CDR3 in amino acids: CAISTSYEQYF. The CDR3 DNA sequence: TGTGCCATCAGCACCTCCTACGAGCAGTACTTC.

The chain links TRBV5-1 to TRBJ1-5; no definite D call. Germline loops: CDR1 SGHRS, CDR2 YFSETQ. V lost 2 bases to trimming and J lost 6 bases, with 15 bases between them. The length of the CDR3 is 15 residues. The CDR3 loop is CASSFGVGAGQPQHF. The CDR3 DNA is TGCGCCAGCAGCTTCGGTGTGGGAGCTGGTCAGCCCCAGCATTTT.

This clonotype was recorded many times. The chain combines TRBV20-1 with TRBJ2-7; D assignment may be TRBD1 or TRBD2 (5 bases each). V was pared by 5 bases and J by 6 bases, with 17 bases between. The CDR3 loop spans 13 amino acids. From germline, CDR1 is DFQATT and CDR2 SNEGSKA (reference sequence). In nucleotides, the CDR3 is TGCAGTGCTTACTCGGGACGAACTACCGAGCAGTACTTC. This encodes CSAYSGRTTEQYF.

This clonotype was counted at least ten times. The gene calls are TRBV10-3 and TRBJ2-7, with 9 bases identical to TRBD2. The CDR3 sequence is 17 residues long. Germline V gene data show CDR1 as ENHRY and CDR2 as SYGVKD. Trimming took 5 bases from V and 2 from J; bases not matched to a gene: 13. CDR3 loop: CAISSPQASGVPYEQYF. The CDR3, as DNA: TGTGCCATCAGTTCCCCCCAAGCTAGCGGGGTACCCTACGAGCAGTACTTC.

The CDR3 DNA reads TGTGCCAGCAGTCAGACAGGAGTCTATGGCTACACCTTC. Translated, it gives CASSQTGVYGYTF. This chain links TRBV6-1 with TRBJ1-2, with a tentative D call TRBD1 (6 bases). The CDR3 loop spans 13 amino acids. V was clipped by 5 bases and J by 4 bases, with 11 bases between them. Germline V lookup: CDR1 MNHNS, CDR2 SASEGT.